This T cell receptor (beta chain) originates from a study of cytomegalovirus exposure and HLA in healthy donors. Study outcomes and limitations: The authors enumerated under 200 TCR beta chains as linked to cytomegalovirus.

Trimming cost V 0 bases and J 2 bases; bases outside gene matches: 2. The length of the CDR3 is 15 residues. Germline CDR1 is KGHSH and CDR2 is LQKENI. As to this clone: The target antigen is unknown.

PCR used 60 Vbeta primers and 13 Jbeta primers. The data were produced by immunoSEQ multiplex PCR, yet TCRdb's version contains in-frame clones alone and is incomplete. The top ten hold 1.5% to 2% of the sample, which has 150,000 to 200,000 clones, around nine tenths seen once. This TCR derives from a woman aged 18-30 years in good health and CMV-seronegative. Sequenced sample: PBMCs. The chain joins TRBV18 to TRBJ2-7; 9 nucleotides line up with TRBD1. Here the CDR3 reads CASSPPGQGAYEQYF. Written as DNA, the CDR3 is TGTGCCAGCTCACCACCGGGACAGGGTGCCTACGAGCAGTACTTC.